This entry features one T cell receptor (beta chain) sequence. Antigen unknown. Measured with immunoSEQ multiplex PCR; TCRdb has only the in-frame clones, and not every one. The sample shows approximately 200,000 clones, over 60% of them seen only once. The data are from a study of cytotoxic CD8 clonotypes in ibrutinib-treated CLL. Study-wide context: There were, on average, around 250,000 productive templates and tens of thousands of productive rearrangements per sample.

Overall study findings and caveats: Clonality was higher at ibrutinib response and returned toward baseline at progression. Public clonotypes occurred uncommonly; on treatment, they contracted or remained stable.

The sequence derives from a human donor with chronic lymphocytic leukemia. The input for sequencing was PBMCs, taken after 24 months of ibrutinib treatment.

The CDR3 here is CASSQITSGSEQYF. CDR3 nucleotide sequence: TGTGCCAGCAGCCAAATAACTAGCGGGAGTGAGCAGTACTTC. The rearrangement joins TRBV4-2 to TRBJ2-7, with 11 nucleotides matching TRBD2. Unmatched junction bases numbered 4, after V lost 2 bases and J lost 7 bases. The CDR3 sequence is 14 residues long. In germline, CDR1 is LGHNA, CDR2 YNFKEQ.